One sample yielded the 22 T cell receptor beta chains listed below, sequenced in a study of blood T cell repertoires in COVID-19. Generated by immunoSEQ multiplex PCR, the TCRdb table keeps only in-frame clones and is missing some. The top ten clones hold 2% to 2.5% of a sample with approximately 280,000 clones, approximately 88% of them seen once. Specimen: peripheral blood. The receptors shown here come from a man aged 45 to 65 with acute or convalescent COVID-19.

The chain is built from TRBV7-9 and TRBJ2-2, with no clear D. The V gene's germline CDR1 is SEHNR and CDR2 FQNEAQ (reference sequence). The CDR3 consists of 14 residues. V lost 3 bases, J lost 0 bases, and 5 bases lay in between. The CDR3 nucleotides read TGTGCCAGCAGCTTCAGTACGAACACCGGGGAGCTGTTTTTT. This translates into CASSFSTNTGELFF.

The rearrangement uses TRBV15 and TRBJ1-1; no definite D call. Between the trimmed V and J ends, which lost 2 bases and 5 bases, there was a span of 12 bases. CDR3 length equals 14 residues. Germline lookup yields CDR1 LNHNV and CDR2 YYDKDF (reference sequence). CDR3 residues: CATSRRGLDTEAFF. CDR3 coding DNA: TGTGCCACCAGCAGAAGAGGGTTAGATACTGAAGCTTTCTTT.

This sequence joins TRBV4-1 and TRBJ1-1; no reliable D call. The CDR3 consists of 14 residues. Germline CDR1 reads MGHRA; CDR2 reads YSYEKL. Trimming took 0 bases from V and 0 from J, leaving 5 bases between them. The CDR3 here is CASSQDRVNTEAFF. In DNA, the CDR3 is TGCGCCAGCAGCCAAGATCGGGTGAACACTGAAGCTTTCTTT.

Comment on this clone: A read error may account for a junction end that differs from germline. V and J are TRBV24-1 and TRBJ2-1; no reliable D call. CDR1 is KGHDR and CDR2 is SFDVKD in the germline V gene. This CDR3 has 11 amino acids. The CDR3 nucleotides read TGTGCCACCAGTCTTGACAAAGAGCAGTTCTTC. Residues: CATSLDKEQFF.

J is TRBJ1-6 and V is TRBV25-1; 7 positions agree with TRBD1. Per germline, CDR1 MGHDK and CDR2 SYGVNS. This CDR3 comprises 14 residues. J was trimmed by 10 bases and V by 4 bases; bases with no gene match: 7. CDR3 amino acids: CASSALQGSSPLHF. DNA of the CDR3: TGTGCCAGCAGTGCCCTACAGGGGAGCTCACCCCTCCACTTT.

The chain recombines TRBV6-6 with TRBJ2-7; D might be TRBD2 (7 bases). CDR1 is MNHNY and CDR2 is SVGAGI in the germline V gene (reference sequence). Trimming shortened V by 0 bases and J by 3 bases, and 12 bases separated the two germline ends. The CDR3 consists of 15 residues. The CDR3, as DNA: TGTGCCAGCAGTTACTCGGCGGGGGCGGGCTACGAGCAGTACTTC. As protein: CASSYSAGAGYEQYF.

This chain links TRBV11-2 with TRBJ2-3; D unclear. V was trimmed by 4 bases and J by 2 bases, leaving 7 bases between them. The germline CDR1 and CDR2 sequences are SGHAT and FQNNGV. CDR3 length: 13 amino acids. The CDR3 sequence is CASSSTSTDTQYF. CDR3 nucleotides: TGTGCCAGCAGCTCGACTTCCACAGATACGCAGTATTTT.

This clone occurred once. In DNA, the CDR3 is TGCAGCGCCGGGACAGGGGCCGGCTACACCTTC. This codes for CSAGTGAGYTF. The J gene is TRBJ1-2, the V gene TRBV29-1; 10 bases are a match to TRBD1. V lost 7 bases, J lost 8 bases, and 4 bases stayed unmatched. CDR3 size: 11 residues. From germline, CDR1 is SQVTM and CDR2 ANQGSEA.

The J gene is TRBJ1-2, the V gene TRBV30, with a weak D call TRBD1 (6 bases). This CDR3 has 14 amino acids. Per the germline V gene, CDR1 is GTSNPN and CDR2 is SVGIG (reference sequence). The germline V and J ends were trimmed by 2 bases and 1 base, with 11 bases remaining between them. CDR3 protein: CAWSKGTNNYGYTF. The DNA of the CDR3 is TGTGCCTGGAGTAAAGGGACAAATAACTATGGCTACACCTTC.

This clone was counted a single time. This chain uses TRBV5-1 with TRBJ2-2, with TRBD2 identical over 10 bases. Germline V gives CDR1 SGHRS, CDR2 YFSETQ. The CDR3 length is 15 residues. Germline trimming cut 2 bases from V and 4 bases from J; bases unmatched to any gene: 2. CDR3 sequence: CASSFIAGGTGELFF. The DNA of the CDR3 is TGCGCCAGCAGCTTTATAGCGGGGGGCACCGGGGAGCTGTTTTTT.

This rearrangement joins TRBV12-3 or TRBV12-4 to TRBJ1-1, with D hard to call. Trimming removed 2 bases from V and 4 bases from J, with 5 bases in between. The CDR3 has 12 amino acids. This chain's CDR3 is CASSLQATEAFF. As DNA, the CDR3 is TGTGCCAGCAGTTTACAGGCCACTGAAGCTTTCTTT.

This clone was detected once. The V gene is TRBV19, the J gene TRBJ2-2, with 8 bases that match TRBD2. J was trimmed by 4 bases and V by 6 bases; bases with no gene match: 10. The length of the CDR3 is 16 residues. The germline V gene encodes CDR1 LNHDA and CDR2 SQIVND (reference sequence). The CDR3 nucleotides read TGTGCCAGTAGCGGACTAGCAAAGGATAGCACCGGGGAGCTGTTTTTT. Encoded protein: CASSGLAKDSTGELFF.

The chain couples TRBV20-1 to TRBJ1-2, with no clear D. V was shortened by 3 bases and J by 5 bases, with 7 bases between the two germline ends. Germline lookup yields CDR1 DFQATT and CDR2 SNEGSKA (reference sequence). CDR3 length: 11 amino acids. The CDR3 reads CSASRDYGYTF. In nucleotides, the CDR3 is TGCAGTGCTAGCCGGGATTATGGCTACACCTTC.

This chain connects TRBV5-4 to TRBJ1-2; D unresolved. This CDR3 spans 14 amino acids. Trimming stripped 0 bases from V and 4 bases from J, with 10 bases between. CDR1 is SGHNT and CDR2 is YYREEE in the germline V gene (reference sequence). The CDR3 region is CASSLGSVLYGYTF. CDR3 nucleotide sequence: TGTGCCAGCAGCTTGGGCAGCGTACTCTATGGCTACACCTTC.

The chain employs TRBV7-2 and TRBJ1-1; 7 bases match TRBD1. CDR3 length equals 13 residues. The trim removed 2 bases at V and 10 bases at J, leaving 7 bases unmatched. The V gene's germline CDR1 is SGHTA and CDR2 FQGNSA. CDR3 nucleotides: TGTGCCAGCAGCTTACGCAGGGGGGTGGGAGCTTTCTTT. It specifies CASSLRRGVGAFF.

The genes are TRBV18 and TRBJ2-3; no clear D gene. Germline-derived CDR1 and CDR2 are KGHSH and LQKENI. CDR3 length: 13 residues. V lost 3 bases and J lost 4, with 8 bases in between. CDR3 in DNA: TGTGCCAGCTCACCGGGCGTCGCAGATACGCAGTATTTT. Its translation is CASSPGVADTQYF.

The chain links TRBV10-3 to TRBJ1-1; 7 bases line up with TRBD1. V trimming: 7 bases; J trimming: 0 bases; junction bases outside the gene matches: 2. Germline assignment: CDR1 ENHRY and CDR2 SYGVKD. This CDR3 has 13 amino acids. Here the CDR3 DNA reads TGTGCCATCACGACAGGGATGAACACTGAAGCTTTCTTT. Translated: CAITTGMNTEAFF.

This sequence joins TRBV11-2 and TRBJ2-2; possible D gene TRBD1, 6 bases. CDR3 length: 15 amino acids. Germline CDR1 and CDR2: SGHAT and FQNNGV. V was pared by 1 base and J by 3 bases, with 9 bases between. The CDR3 reads CASSLVPGDTGELFF. In DNA form, the CDR3 reads TGTGCCAGCAGCTTAGTCCCAGGGGACACCGGGGAGCTGTTTTTT.

In this sample, this clone turned up once. The chain has TRBV7-3 and TRBJ2-3; a weak D match, TRBD1 (7 bases). Looked up from germline, CDR1 is SGHTA and CDR2 is FQGTGA. Between the trimmed V and J ends, which lost 2 bases and 3 bases, there was a span of 15 bases. The length of the CDR3 is 16 residues. Written as DNA, the CDR3 is TGTGCCAGCAGCTTATTAGGTCCAGGGGGGACAGATACGCAGTATTTT. As protein: CASSLLGPGGTDTQYF.

DNA for the CDR3: TGTGCCAGCAGCTTAACACCAGGGGGCGCAGATGGCTACACCTTC. Protein product: CASSLTPGGADGYTF. V usage is TRBV7-8 and J usage is TRBJ1-2; 8 bases agree with TRBD1. This CDR3 is 15 amino acids long. Germline V gene sequence: CDR1 SGHVS, CDR2 FQNEAQ. Losses at the gene ends were 2 bases for V and 6 bases for J; bases not matched to a gene: 8.

In this sample, this clone turned up once. This rearrangement joins TRBV30 to TRBJ2-5; 10 bases line up with TRBD2. This CDR3 is built from 16 residues. CDR1 GTSNPN and CDR2 SVGIG come from the germline V gene (reference sequence). V lost 1 base and J lost 2; bases outside the gene matches: 7. The CDR3: CAWSEASGGSQETQYF. The DNA for the CDR3 is TGTGCCTGGAGTGAGGCTAGCGGGGGCTCTCAAGAGACCCAGTACTTC.

This rearrangement joins TRBV25-1 to TRBJ1-1; D not resolved. CDR1 is MGHDK and CDR2 is SYGVNS in the germline V gene. Deletions cut 1 base from V and 1 base from J, with 16 bases between. The CDR3 runs to 17 residues. The CDR3 reads CASSESRIGFSNTEAFF. The DNA for the CDR3 is TGTGCCAGCAGTGAATCGCGAATCGGTTTTTCGAACACTGAAGCTTTCTTT. Variable domain in full (rest from reference TRBV25-1 and TRBJ1-1): EADIYQTPRYLVIGTGKKITLECSQTMGHDKMYWYQQDPGMELHLIHYSYGVNSTEKGDLSSESTVSRIRTEHFPLTLESARPSHTSQYLCASSESRIGFSNTEAFFGQGTRLTVV.